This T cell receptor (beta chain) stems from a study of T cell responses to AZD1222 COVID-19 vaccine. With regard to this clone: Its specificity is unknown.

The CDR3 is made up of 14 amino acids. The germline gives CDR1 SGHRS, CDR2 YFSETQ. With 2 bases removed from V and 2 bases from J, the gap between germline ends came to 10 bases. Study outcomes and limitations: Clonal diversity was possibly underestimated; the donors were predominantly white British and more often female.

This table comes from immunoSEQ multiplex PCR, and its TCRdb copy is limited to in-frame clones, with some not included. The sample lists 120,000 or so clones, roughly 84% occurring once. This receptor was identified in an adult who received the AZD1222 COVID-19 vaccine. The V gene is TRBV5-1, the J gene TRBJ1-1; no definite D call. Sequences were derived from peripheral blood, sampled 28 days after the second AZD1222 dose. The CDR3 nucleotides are TGCGCCAGCAGCTTAGATCTGGTCAACACTGAAGCTTTCTTT. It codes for CASSLDLVNTEAFF. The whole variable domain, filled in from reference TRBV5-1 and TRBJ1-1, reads KAGVTQTPRYLIKTRGQQVTLSCSPISGHRSVSWYQQTPGQGLQFLFEYFSETQRNKGNFPGRFSGRQFSNSRSEMNVSTLELGDSALYLCASSLDLVNTEAFFGQGTRLTVV.